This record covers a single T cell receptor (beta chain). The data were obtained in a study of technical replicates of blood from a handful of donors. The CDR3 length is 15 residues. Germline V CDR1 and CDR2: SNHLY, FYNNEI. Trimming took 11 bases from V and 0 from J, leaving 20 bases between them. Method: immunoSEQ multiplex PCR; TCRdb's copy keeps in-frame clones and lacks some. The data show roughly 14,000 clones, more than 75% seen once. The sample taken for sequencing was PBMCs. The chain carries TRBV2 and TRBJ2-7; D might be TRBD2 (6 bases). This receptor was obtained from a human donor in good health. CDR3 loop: CAAQLRDSGSYEQYF. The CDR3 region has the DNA TGTGCCGCACAACTCCGGGACTCCGGCTCCTACGAGCAGTACTTC.